What follows are 16 T cell receptor beta chains derived from one specimen sequenced in a study of T cell changes during pregnancy in multiple sclerosis. Method: immunoSEQ multiplex PCR; TCRdb's copy keeps in-frame clones and lacks some. The sample has tens of thousands of clones, more than 85% seen once; the top ten hold under 9.5%. Here the sequenced sample was CD8+ T cells from peripheral blood mononuclear cells, taken after pregnancy. All receptors come from a female donor with multiple sclerosis, enrolled in a pregnancy study.

The rearrangement joins TRBV11-2 to TRBJ1-2; D gene uncertain. Trimming stripped 0 bases from V and 3 bases from J, with 8 bases between. Germline V gene lookup returns CDR1 SGHAT and CDR2 FQNNGV. This CDR3 is built from 14 residues. The CDR3 spells CASSLDTPDYGYTF. CDR3 nucleotide sequence: TGTGCCAGCAGCTTAGATACCCCGGACTATGGCTACACCTTC.

V gene TRBV5-1 combines with J gene TRBJ2-1; D is possibly TRBD2 (6 bases). V was clipped by 0 bases and J by 5 bases, with 18 bases between them. The CDR3 consists of 17 residues. The germline gives CDR1 SGHRS, CDR2 YFSETQ. As DNA, the CDR3 is TGCGCCAGCAGCTTGGCCGGGGGTAGCGAGTATGACAATGAGCAGTTCTTC. This encodes CASSLAGGSEYDNEQFF.

The rearrangement joins TRBV9 to TRBJ2-5; TRBD2 matches 7 bases. The CDR3 covers 16 residues. Germline CDR1 SGDLS, CDR2 YYNGEE. V lost 0 bases, J lost 7 bases, and 12 bases stayed unmatched. The DNA of the CDR3 is TGTGCCAGCAGCGTAGCTTACGGGGACTACCGGGGGACCCAGTACTTC. It yields the protein CASSVAYGDYRGTQYF.

This clone was observed once. The rearrangement joins TRBV4-1 to TRBJ2-7; 8 bases agree with TRBD2. Germline CDR1 MGHRA, CDR2 YSYEKL. The junction had 4 bases not matched to a gene; V was cut back by 1 base and J by 5 bases. The CDR3 covers 14 residues. In nucleotides, the CDR3 is TGCGCCAGCAGCCAAGTCCGGGAGGGCCACGAGCAGTACTTC. Translating gives CASSQVREGHEQYF.

The chain has TRBV19 and TRBJ1-5; 9 bases are a match to TRBD1. Trimming took 3 bases from V and 8 from J; bases not matched to a gene: 5. Germline V lookup: CDR1 LNHDA, CDR2 SQIVND (reference sequence). The CDR3 is 14 residues long. CDR3 loop: CASSIPGQGKPQHF. The CDR3 nucleotides read TGTGCCAGTAGTATCCCCGGACAGGGGAAGCCCCAGCATTTT. The full variable domain, completed using reference TRBV19 and TRBJ1-5, is DGGITQSPKYLFRKEGQNVTLSCEQNLNHDAMYWYRQDPGQGLRLIYYSQIVNDFQKGDIAEGYSVSREKKESFPLTVTSAQKNPTAFYLCASSIPGQGKPQHFGDGTRLSIL.

This clone came up many times. The sample contains more than one DNA sequence encoding this CDR3. The chain recombines TRBV19 with TRBJ2-1, with 13 bases lining up with TRBD2. The CDR3 sequence is 14 residues long. The V gene's germline CDR1 is LNHDA and CDR2 SQIVND (reference sequence). The V segment lost 9 bases and the J segment 4 bases; nucleotides outside the gene matches: 3. The CDR3 protein is CASSGLAGYNEQFF. The CDR3 bases are TGTGCCAGCTCGGGACTAGCGGGGTACAATGAGCAGTTCTTC.

This clone occurred once. The chain uses TRBV7-6 and TRBJ2-7; TRBD1 is a possible D gene (7 bases). Germline CDR1 is SGHVS and CDR2 is FNYEAQ. The CDR3 is made up of 17 amino acids. Trimming left V 1 base short and J 2 bases short, with 18 bases between. The CDR3 is CASSLETAGGPTYEQYF. The CDR3 DNA follows: TGTGCCAGCAGCTTAGAGACGGCAGGGGGGCCCACCTACGAGCAGTACTTC.

CDR3 bases: TGTGCCAGCAGCTTACTAGCGGGGGGTAGGGATGAGCAGTTCTTC. It encodes CASSLLAGGRDEQFF. This chain uses TRBV7-3 with TRBJ2-1; 11 bases fit TRBD2. Germline loops: CDR1 SGHTA, CDR2 FQGTGA. The V and J ends lost 2 bases and 8 bases, in that order; junction bases with no gene match: 5. This CDR3 has 15 residues.

CDR3 DNA sequence: TGTGCCAGTTATCGGCAGGGTAACCACAATGAGCAGTTCTTC. Protein product: CASYRQGNHNEQFF. The chain combines TRBV6-5 with TRBJ2-1; tentatively, D is TRBD1 (5 bases). CDR1 is MNHEY and CDR2 is SVGAGI in the germline V gene. V was shortened by 9 bases and J by 5 bases, with 17 bases between the two germline ends. The CDR3 is 14 amino acids.

The chain uses TRBV7-6 and TRBJ1-1; D is perhaps TRBD1 (6 bases). The CDR3 is 15 amino acids. Trimming shortened V by 1 base and J by 1 base, and 10 bases separated the two germline ends. Germline V gives CDR1 SGHVS, CDR2 FNYEAQ. As DNA, the CDR3 is TGTGCCAGCAGCTTAGGGGTGACAGGGAACACTGAAGCTTTCTTT. Protein: CASSLGVTGNTEAFF.

This clone was recorded only once. The chain has TRBV27 and TRBJ2-7; TRBD1 matches 9 bases. CDR1 is MNHEY and CDR2 is SMNVEV in the germline V gene (reference sequence). CDR3 length: 15 residues. The V gene end was trimmed by 3 bases and the J gene end by 4 bases; junction bases not matched to a gene: 7. The CDR3 loop is CASSFLQDRGYEQYF. CDR3 nucleotides: TGTGCCAGCAGTTTCCTTCAGGACAGGGGTTACGAGCAGTACTTC.

The gene calls are TRBV10-2 and TRBJ2-7; 13 bases agree with TRBD2. Germline CDR1 and CDR2: WSHSY and SAAADI. This CDR3 has 15 residues. V lost 6 bases to trimming and J lost 2 bases; unmatched junction nucleotides: 4. CDR3 bases: TGCGCCAGCAGCCCCGGGACTAGCGGGACCTACGAGCAGTACTTC. It specifies CASSPGTSGTYEQYF.

V gene TRBV27 combines with J gene TRBJ1-2; D remains unclear. V gave up 4 bases and J gave up 1 base, with 7 bases separating them. This CDR3 is 13 amino acids long. CDR1 and CDR2 from the germline V gene are MNHEY and SMNVEV (reference sequence). The CDR3 region is CASSSQDNYGYTF. DNA of the CDR3: TGTGCCAGCAGTTCTCAGGATAACTATGGCTACACCTTC.

The chain combines TRBV9 with TRBJ1-2; 11 bases map to TRBD1. Germline V gene sequence: CDR1 SGDLS, CDR2 YYNGEE. Trimming removed 7 bases from V and 5 bases from J; junction bases left unmatched: 1. This CDR3 spans 12 amino acids. CDR3 in amino acids: CASRDRGYGYTF. The CDR3 DNA is TGTGCCAGCCGGGACAGGGGGTATGGCTACACCTTC.

The J gene is TRBJ2-1, the V gene TRBV5-5, with D uncertain. Trimming took 0 bases from V and 10 from J, leaving 5 bases between them. The CDR3 runs 11 residues. Germline CDR1 SGHKS, CDR2 YYEKEE (reference sequence). The CDR3 bases are TGTGCCAGCAGCTTGGGCAGGGAGCAGTTCTTC. Its protein product is CASSLGREQFF.

The V gene is TRBV7-9, the J gene TRBJ1-3; maybe TRBD1 (6 bases). V gave up 0 bases and J gave up 1 base, with 10 bases separating them. Germline V gives CDR1 SEHNR, CDR2 FQNEAQ (reference sequence). The CDR3 has 16 amino acids. DNA of the CDR3: TGTGCCAGCAGCTTAGCACAGGGCCTGTCTGGAAACACCATATATTTT. Translating it yields CASSLAQGLSGNTIYF.